This T cell receptor (beta chain) stems from a study of T cells expressing NK-cell markers. Overall study: Sorted CD3+CD56+NKG2C+, CD3+CD56+NKG2C- and CD3+CD56-NKG2C+ T cells supplied TCR beta repertoires.

There are 14 residues in the CDR3. Study-level findings and limits: These clonotypes additionally ranked first within the CD3+CD56-NKG2C+ fraction of a few donors.

TCRdb processed the 5' RACE reads again and assigns one entry to each CDR3 protein, with no DNA. Here the sample table reports under 500,000 distinct CDR3 sequences. As for this clonotype: Its antigen is not known.

Sequenced material: blood T cells: a sorted CD56 or NKG2C T cell subset, CD4+ or CD8+ T cells, or bulk PBMC T cells (not recorded which). The rearrangement joins TRBV12-3 or TRBV12-4 to TRBJ1-5; the TCRdb call, TRBD1, lacks DNA for checking. The receptor was isolated from a woman between 18 and 70 years old in good health. CDR3 sequence: CASSFNRGNQPQHF.